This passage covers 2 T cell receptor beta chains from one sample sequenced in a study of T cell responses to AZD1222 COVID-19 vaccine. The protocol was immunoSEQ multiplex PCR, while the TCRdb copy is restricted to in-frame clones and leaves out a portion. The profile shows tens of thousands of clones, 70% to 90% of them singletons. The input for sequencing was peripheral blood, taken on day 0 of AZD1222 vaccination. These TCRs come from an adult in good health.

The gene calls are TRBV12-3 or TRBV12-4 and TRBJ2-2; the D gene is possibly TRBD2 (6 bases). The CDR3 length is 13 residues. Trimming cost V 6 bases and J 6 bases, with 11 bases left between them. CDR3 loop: CASRRGRPGELFF. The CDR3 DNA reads TGTGCCAGCAGGCGGGGTAGGCCCGGGGAGCTGTTTTTT.

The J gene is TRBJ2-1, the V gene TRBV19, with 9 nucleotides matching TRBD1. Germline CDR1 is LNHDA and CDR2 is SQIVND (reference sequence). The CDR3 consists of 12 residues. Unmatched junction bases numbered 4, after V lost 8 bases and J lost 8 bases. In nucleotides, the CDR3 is TGTGCCAGTTGGGGACAGGGCGATGAGCAGTTCTTC. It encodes CASWGQGDEQFF.